The 26 T cell receptor beta chains given below trace back to one sample, sequenced in a study of brain metastases from non-small cell lung cancer. TCRdb's copy holds only in-frame clones and misses some; the assay was immunoSEQ multiplex PCR. In the table there are some 1,000 clones, approximately 89% of which are singletons. Material for sequencing was tumor-adjacent normal tissue. The origin of the receptors is a donor aged 40 or older with non-small cell lung cancer.

The chain uses TRBV4-3 and TRBJ1-2; D remains ambiguous. Germline loops: CDR1 LGHNA, CDR2 YSLEER. The CDR3 loop spans 14 amino acids. V was shortened by 0 bases and J by 2 bases, with 7 bases between the two germline ends. This chain's CDR3 is CASSQDSGNYGYTF. CDR3 nucleotides: TGCGCCAGCAGCCAAGATTCGGGGAACTATGGCTACACCTTC.

J is TRBJ2-3 and V is TRBV19, with 10 bases fitting TRBD1. The V and J ends lost 7 bases and 2 bases, in that order; junction bases with no gene match: 3. The CDR3 consists of 14 residues. Germline CDR1 and CDR2: LNHDA and SQIVND (reference sequence). Written as DNA, the CDR3 is TGTGCCAGTAATGACAGGGGGCTCACAGATACGCAGTATTTT. Translation: CASNDRGLTDTQYF.

This chain joins TRBV6-1 and TRBJ2-1, with D tentatively TRBD1 (6 bases). Germline CDR1 reads MNHNS; CDR2 reads SASEGT. CDR3 length: 15 residues. Trimming took 3 bases from V and 4 from J, leaving 13 bases between them. The CDR3 DNA follows: TGTGCCAGCAGTGAGCAGGGGCTGGGGTACAATGAGCAGTTCTTC. Translation gives CASSEQGLGYNEQFF.

The gene calls are TRBV27 and TRBJ1-5; 8 bases align to TRBD1. Per germline, CDR1 MNHEY and CDR2 SMNVEV (reference sequence). Trimming removed 2 bases from V and 2 bases from J; junction bases left unmatched: 2. The CDR3 spans 15 residues. The CDR3 DNA sequence: TGTGCCAGCAGTTTAGCGACAGGGGGCAATCAGCCCCAGCATTTT. Translating it yields CASSLATGGNQPQHF.

The chain uses TRBV18 and TRBJ1-2, with D unresolved. This CDR3 has 15 residues. V lost 2 bases to trimming and J lost 6 bases, with 16 bases between them. Germline V gene data show CDR1 as KGHSH and CDR2 as LQKENI. The CDR3 nucleotides are TGTGCCAGCTCACCAGTTCGGGCTACCGGAGATGGCTACACCTTC. Encoded protein: CASSPVRATGDGYTF.

Worth noting for this clone: Being one base from a much bigger clone, this may be a read error. The chain joins TRBV5-4 to TRBJ2-3, with D maybe TRBD1 (5 bases). Germline CDR1 is SGHNT and CDR2 is YYREEE (reference sequence). The CDR3 runs to 15 residues. Here the CDR3 DNA reads TGTGCCAACAGCTTGGGTCAGGGTGAAGCAGATACGCAGTATTTT. This sequence encodes CANSLGQGEADTQYF.

The V gene is TRBV5-1, the J gene TRBJ2-3, with 12 bases matching TRBD2. The CDR3 totals 16 residues. The V and J ends lost 3 bases and 5 bases, in that order; junction bases with no gene match: 7. CDR1 is SGHRS and CDR2 is YFSETQ in the germline V gene. CDR3 coding DNA: TGCGCCAGCAGCTCCACTAGCGGGAGGTTTATAGATACGCAGTATTTT. Translated, it gives CASSSTSGRFIDTQYF.

The chain has TRBV9 and TRBJ2-1; TRBD2 is a possible D gene (6 bases). CDR1 is SGDLS and CDR2 is YYNGEE in the germline V gene. The CDR3 consists of 15 residues. Trimming stripped 4 bases from V and 3 bases from J, with 14 bases between. This chain's CDR3 is CASSQASGVYNEQFF. The DNA of the CDR3 is TGTGCCAGCAGCCAGGCCTCGGGGGTCTACAATGAGCAGTTCTTC.

This clone appeared once. V and J are TRBV25-1 and TRBJ1-1; a weak D match, TRBD1 (5 bases). The V end was cut by 8 bases, the J end by 0 bases, with 10 bases between. CDR3 length equals 13 residues. CDR1 and CDR2 from the germline V gene are MGHDK and SYGVNS. CDR3 amino acids: CASGGVVNTEAFF. In nucleotides, the CDR3 is TGTGCCAGCGGGGGGGTGGTGAACACTGAAGCTTTCTTT.

V is TRBV29-1 and J is TRBJ1-2; no clear D gene. The CDR3 extends over 14 amino acids. The V and J ends lost 6 bases and 2 bases respectively, with 16 bases between them. The germline gives CDR1 SQVTM, CDR2 ANQGSEA. Written as DNA, the CDR3 is TGCAGCGTCCGTGTGTTAGGGCGAAACTATGGCTACACCTTC. Translated: CSVRVLGRNYGYTF.

The J gene is TRBJ2-7, the V gene TRBV2; 8 bases are shared with TRBD1. The V gene end was trimmed by 3 bases and the J gene end by 3 bases; junction bases not matched to a gene: 4. There are 14 residues in the CDR3. Germline CDR1 and CDR2: SNHLY and FYNNEI. The CDR3 loop reads CASSDSDRGYEQYF. The CDR3 DNA sequence: TGTGCCAGCAGTGATTCTGACAGGGGCTACGAGCAGTACTTC.

To note about this clone: Germline and junction disagree at one end, which may indicate a read error. The chain combines TRBV5-5 with TRBJ1-2, with D possibly matching TRBD1 (6 bases). The germline V gene has CDR1 SGHKS and CDR2 YYEKEE (reference sequence). The CDR3 length is 14 residues. For the CDR3, the DNA is TGTGCCAGCAGCTTGGAACAGGGTTTCTATGGCTACATCTTC. It yields the protein CASSLEQGFYGYIF.

The J gene is TRBJ2-7, the V gene TRBV2; no clear D. The CDR3 contains 12 residues. Trimming pared 8 bases from V and 0 bases from J, leaving 8 bases between. CDR1 and CDR2 (germline): SNHLY, FYNNEI. This CDR3 reads CASGIYSYEQYF. CDR3 DNA: TGTGCCAGCGGGATATACTCCTACGAGCAGTACTTC.

The V gene is TRBV4-1, the J gene TRBJ1-6, with TRBD1 as a possible D gene (5 bases). Germline V gene sequence: CDR1 MGHRA, CDR2 YSYEKL. The CDR3 sequence is 15 residues long. Trimming removed 5 bases at V and 5 bases at J, with 13 bases between. The CDR3 sequence: CASSFRQTDNSPLHF. For the CDR3, the DNA is TGCGCCAGCAGCTTCCGACAGACTGATAATTCACCCCTCCACTTT.

The gene calls are TRBV4-1 and TRBJ2-1; 8 bases fit TRBD2. Germline V CDR1 and CDR2: MGHRA, YSYEKL. V was clipped by 1 base and J by 7 bases; unmatched bases: 6. This CDR3 has 15 residues. CDR3 protein: CASSQARTSKNEQFF. CDR3 in DNA: TGCGCCAGCAGCCAAGCCCGGACTAGCAAGAATGAGCAGTTCTTC.

The chain has TRBV29-1 and TRBJ2-7; TRBD2 agrees at 8 bases. With 3 bases clipped from V and 5 bases from J, the junction kept 3 bases outside the gene matches. The CDR3 has 12 amino acids. Germline V gene sequence: CDR1 SQVTM, CDR2 ANQGSEA. CDR3 residues: CSVELGGDEQYF. The CDR3 region has the DNA TGCAGCGTTGAGCTCGGGGGGGACGAGCAGTACTTC.

This CDR3 reads CASSLVGRGSVNTEAFF. DNA of the CDR3: TGCGCCAGCAGCTTGGTGGGCCGTGGTTCCGTGAACACTGAAGCTTTCTTT. The chain recombines TRBV5-1 with TRBJ1-1; D remains ambiguous. With 0 bases removed from V and 0 bases from J, the gap between germline ends came to 15 bases. Germline-derived CDR1 and CDR2 are SGHRS and YFSETQ. CDR3 size: 17 residues.

V and J are TRBV3-1 (or the pseudogene TRBV3-2) and TRBJ2-1; unclear D gene. CDR3 size: 14 residues. Trimming stripped 8 bases from V and 4 bases from J, with 15 bases between. Germline CDR1 LGHDT, CDR2 YNNKEL (reference sequence). The CDR3 DNA follows: TGTGCCAGCTCCCGATCGGCTACTTACAATGAGCAGTTCTTC. Its protein is CASSRSATYNEQFF.

This chain joins TRBV7-8 and TRBJ2-2, with 7 positions matching TRBD1. V lost 3 bases and J lost 8; bases outside the gene matches: 6. CDR3 length: 14 residues. In germline, CDR1 is SGHVS, CDR2 FQNEAQ. DNA of the CDR3: TGTGCCAGCAGCTTGATGAGGGGGCCAGGGGAGCTGTTTTTT. It codes for CASSLMRGPGELFF.

J is TRBJ1-6 and V is TRBV7-2, with D perhaps TRBD1 (6 bases). The CDR3 sequence is 15 residues long. V shed 5 bases and J shed 5 bases, with 13 bases lying between them. Germline CDR1 reads SGHTA; CDR2 reads FQGNSA. The DNA for the CDR3 is TGTGCCAGCAGCGCCGGGACACCCAATAATTCACCCCTCCACTTT. Amino acids: CASSAGTPNNSPLHF.

This chain uses TRBV28 with TRBJ1-2, with D perhaps matching TRBD1 (5 bases). V lost 4 bases and J 5 bases, leaving 14 bases between the germline ends. Germline V CDR1 and CDR2: MDHEN, SYDVKM. This CDR3 contains 14 residues. For the CDR3, the DNA is TGTGCCAGCAGTTGGGACTTCTGGGGGTATGGCTACACCTTC. Translation gives CASSWDFWGYGYTF.

This chain joins TRBV5-6 and TRBJ2-7; D gene unclear. V lost 5 bases and J 3 bases, leaving 15 bases between the germline ends. Germline CDR1 and CDR2: SGHDT and YYEEEE. This CDR3 has 14 amino acids. The CDR3 DNA reads TGTGCCAGCAGTCTTCCTCAGAGACGCTACGAGCAGTACTTC. This encodes CASSLPQRRYEQYF.

This chain uses TRBV19 with TRBJ1-6; D call uncertain. CDR3 length equals 12 residues. Germline-derived CDR1 and CDR2 are LNHDA and SQIVND (reference sequence). Trimming cost V 6 bases and J 7 bases, with 7 bases left between them. Here the CDR3 DNA reads TGTGCCAGTAGGATCGGGAATTCACCCCTCCACTTT. This codes for CASRIGNSPLHF. The full variable domain, rest sourced from reference TRBV19 and TRBJ1-6, is DGGITQSPKYLFRKEGQNVTLSCEQNLNHDAMYWYRQDPGQGLRLIYYSQIVNDFQKGDIAEGYSVSREKKESFPLTVTSAQKNPTAFYLCASRIGNSPLHFGNGTRLTVT.

This clone was picked up a small number of times. This CDR3 reads CASSEDINSPLHF. The CDR3 coding sequence is TGTGCCAGCAGTGAGGACATTAATTCACCCCTCCACTTT. V and J are TRBV6-1 and TRBJ1-6; possibly TRBD1 for D (5 bases). This CDR3 comprises 13 residues. V was clipped by 3 bases and J by 6 bases, with 6 bases between them. Germline CDR1 and CDR2: MNHNS and SASEGT.

The chain carries TRBV6-5 and TRBJ2-7; 10 nucleotides match TRBD2. This CDR3 is built from 13 residues. Trimming took 5 bases from V and 7 from J; bases not matched to a gene: 5. CDR1 and CDR2 (germline): MNHEY, SVGAGI. The CDR3 sequence: CASSLATSGEQYF. The CDR3, as DNA: TGTGCCAGCAGTCTCGCGACTAGCGGGGAGCAGTACTTC.

This chain connects TRBV15 to TRBJ1-1; D remains ambiguous. The CDR3 contains 12 residues. The germline V gene encodes CDR1 LNHNV and CDR2 YYDKDF (reference sequence). Trimming took 8 bases from V and 1 from J, leaving 8 bases between them. This CDR3 reads CATSPENTEAFF. CDR3 in DNA: TGTGCCACCTCACCCGAGAACACTGAAGCTTTCTTT.